This T cell receptor (beta chain) stems from a study of early T cells in non-severe SARS-CoV-2 infection (dated by TCRdb to the early 2020s). For the study in its entirety: Because TCR sequencing relied on bulk RNA taken from unsorted whole blood, pairing of alpha and beta chains was not possible. The study at large found these results: Matching against VDJdb was skewed toward anti-spike CD8 responses, likely underestimated virus-specific expansions, and missed private and CD4 specificities.

A case-control design nested within a healthcare worker cohort in London, UK, was used, with weekly nasopharyngeal swab PCR tests and blood sampling performed. Healthcare workers were recruited between 23 and 31 March 2020, during the week of the UK lockdown, and were followed weekly for up to about 16 weeks. In this sample, this clonotype turned up a few times. Its antigen specificity is not known. No base-level quality is on record; no much larger clone is a single base apart. Taken from the germline V gene (reference sequence), the CDR1 and CDR2 loops are LGHDT and YNNKEL. From its cysteine to its phenylalanine, the CDR3 spans 14 amino acids. The CDR3 DNA has 42 bases and is translated from base 1. V loses 7 bases of germline sequence and J loses 4 bases, and the interval between the two ends is 16 bases. The library was generated by 5' RACE. TCRdb lists the instrument as NextSeq 500. Unique molecular identifiers were attached to individual cDNA molecules in the TCR library protocol so that sequencing error and PCR bias could be corrected. Sequencing covered both TCR alpha and beta chains, and within each sample the abundances of alpha and beta sequences were tightly co-correlated. The study's processing was this. Decombinator V4 was used to annotate TCR sequences for V gene, J gene and CDR3. TCRs were defined as expanded if a significant change between any two time points was detected under a Poisson model with p below 0.0001. TCR abundances were normalised to the total number of TCRs sequenced per sample and expressed as counts per million. MAIT TCRs were defined by TRAV1-2 paired with TRAJ12, TRAJ20 or TRAJ33, and iNKT TCRs by TRAV10 paired with TRAJ18. A search of VDJdb, accessed on 1 November 2021, was run for TCRs annotated to CMV, EBV and SARS-CoV-2, with TCRs annotated for multiple antigens excluded. The raw public reads went through TCRdb reprocessing: fastp at Q25, MiXCR clone calling, in-frame beta chains kept. For every CDR3 protein sequence, its rows merge into one entry that carries the most common genes and DNA. TCRdb, rather than the study authors, made the V and J calls. For this sample there are around 70,000 distinct CDR3 sequences; 12% appear just once. The ten most abundant clones make up around 3.8% of the sample.

The sequencing input was whole blood. The TCR was taken from an adult who was a healthcare worker with PCR-confirmed SARS-CoV-2 infection or an uninfected control (not recorded which). The sequence joins TRBV3-1 to TRBJ1-1, with the D gene call left open. The nucleotides read TGTGCCAGCACCCAGACATCGCCTGGCACTGAAGCTTTCTTT. Translated, it gives CASTQTSPGTEAFF.